What follows are 24 T cell receptor beta chains derived from one specimen sequenced in a study of OX40 agonist ivuxolimab in advanced cancers. Generated by immunoSEQ multiplex PCR, the TCRdb table keeps only in-frame clones and is missing some. The profile covers some 67,000 clones, with around 84% appearing a single time and roughly 0.8% taken by the ten largest. The sample consisted of CD4+ or CD8+ T cells sorted from blood, taken in a trial of the OX40 agonist ivuxolimab. The receptor source for this set is an adult with an advanced solid tumor such as melanoma, head and neck, liver or kidney cancer.

The CDR3 DNA reads as TGTGCCAGCAGGCTATCGGACGGGACAGGACACTACGAGCAGTACTTC. Amino acids: CASRLSDGTGHYEQYF. The rearrangement uses TRBV28 and TRBJ2-7; TRBD1 matches 8 bases. After removal of 6 bases from V and 3 bases from J, the junction contained 13 bases not matched to a gene. The CDR3 spans 16 residues. Germline V gene data show CDR1 as MDHEN and CDR2 as SYDVKM.

The chain combines TRBV9 with TRBJ2-1, with TRBD2 identical over 10 bases. Germline V gives CDR1 SGDLS, CDR2 YYNGEE. The ends lost 4 bases at V and 4 bases at J; junction bases unmatched: 5. The CDR3 sequence is 15 residues long. CDR3 region: CASSTSTSGYNEQFF. CDR3 in DNA: TGTGCCAGCAGCACTTCGACTAGCGGGTACAATGAGCAGTTCTTC.

The chain couples TRBV23-1 to TRBJ2-7; no firm D call. TRBV23-1 is reported as an ORF; its role is uncertain. Trimming pared 8 bases from V and 0 bases from J, leaving 20 bases between. The CDR3 is 16 residues long. This chain's CDR3 is CASAPKAQVLSYEQYF. In nucleotides, the CDR3 is TGCGCCAGCGCCCCAAAGGCGCAGGTCCTCTCCTACGAGCAGTACTTC.

V gene TRBV29-1 combines with J gene TRBJ2-5, with a weak D call TRBD2 (5 bases). Germline V gives CDR1 SQVTM, CDR2 ANQGSEA. CDR3 size: 13 residues. V was trimmed by 7 bases and J by 5 bases, leaving 17 bases between them. The chain's CDR3 is CSGGPGVRETQYF. The CDR3 nucleotides read TGCAGCGGTGGGCCCGGGGTCCGGGAGACCCAGTACTTC. Using reference TRBV29-1 and TRBJ2-5 for the parts outside the CDR3, the full variable domain is SAVISQKPSRDICQRGTSLTIQCQVDSQVTMMFWYRQQPGQSLTLIATANQGSEATYESGFVIDKFPISRPNLTFSTLTVSNMSPEDSSIYLCSGGPGVRETQYFGPGTRLLVL.

The sample holds one count of this clone. The chain combines TRBV15 with TRBJ2-3; no reliable D call. The CDR3 has 11 amino acids. In germline, CDR1 is LNHNV, CDR2 YYDKDF (reference sequence). Trimming stripped 8 bases from V and 3 bases from J, with 6 bases between. The CDR3 DNA follows: TGTGCCACCTCGGTGACAGATACGCAGTATTTT. Translation gives CATSVTDTQYF.

This sequence joins TRBV6-5 and TRBJ2-7, with D unclear. This CDR3 spans 11 amino acids. Germline V gene lookup returns CDR1 MNHEY and CDR2 SVGAGI. Between the trimmed V and J ends, which lost 1 base and 6 bases, there was a span of 4 bases. The CDR3 DNA sequence: TGTGCCAGCAGTTACTATAGCGAGCAGTACTTC. Protein sequence: CASSYYSEQYF.

The V gene is TRBV7-9, the J gene TRBJ1-5; TRBD1 is a possible D gene (5 bases). Trimming removed 1 base from V and 3 bases from J, with 10 bases in between. Germline CDR1 reads SEHNR; CDR2 reads FQNEAQ (reference sequence). The CDR3 extends over 15 amino acids. The CDR3 reads CASSLGGTINQPQHF. CDR3 DNA sequence: TGTGCCAGCAGCTTAGGCGGGACGATCAATCAGCCCCAGCATTTT. Drawing the rest from reference TRBV7-9 and TRBJ1-5, the complete variable domain is DTGVSQNPRHKITKRGQNVTFRCDPISEHNRLYWYRQTLGQGPEFLTYFQNEAQLEKSRLLSDRFSAERPKGSFSTLEIQRTEQGDSAMYLCASSLGGTINQPQHFGDGTRLSIL.

The chain employs TRBV5-6 and TRBJ1-5, with D tentatively TRBD1 (5 bases). This CDR3 spans 14 amino acids. Trimming shortened V by 0 bases and J by 6 bases, and 10 bases separated the two germline ends. Germline V gene sequence: CDR1 SGHDT, CDR2 YYEEEE. CDR3 bases: TGTGCCAGCAGCTTGGCCGATGGGACTCAGCCCCAGCATTTT. Translation: CASSLADGTQPQHF. The variable domain in full, completed from reference TRBV5-6 and TRBJ1-5, reads DAGVTQSPTHLIKTRGQQVTLRCSPKSGHDTVSWYQQALGQGPQFIFQYYEEEERQRGNFPDRFSGHQFPNYSSELNVNALLLGDSALYLCASSLADGTQPQHFGDGTRLSIL.

This clone was recorded only once. The CDR3, as DNA: TGTGCCTGGGCTGGCAGGGGGCGCGTGGATGCCAAAAACATTCAGTACTTC. It is translated as CAWAGRGRVDAKNIQYF. The chain carries TRBV30 and TRBJ2-4; TRBD1 agrees at 8 bases. The ends lost 5 bases at V and 1 base at J; junction bases unmatched: 13. Germline V CDR1 and CDR2: GTSNPN, SVGIG (reference sequence). The CDR3 loop spans 17 amino acids.

The chain links TRBV19 to TRBJ1-1, with TRBD1 matching 10 bases. V lost 5 bases, J lost 8 bases, and 11 bases stayed unmatched. Germline V gives CDR1 LNHDA, CDR2 SQIVND (reference sequence). CDR3 length: 15 amino acids. CDR3 in DNA: TGTGCCAGTAGTCTCCTCCGACAGGGGGCTCCCGAAGCTTTCTTT. Translated, it gives CASSLLRQGAPEAFF.

The chain couples TRBV28 to TRBJ1-1, with 7 bases matching TRBD1. J lost 0 bases, V lost 10 bases, and 11 bases had no gene match. The CDR3 is 15 residues long. Germline CDR1 is MDHEN and CDR2 is SYDVKM. CDR3 nucleotides: TGTGCCACCCTGTTAGGAGGGGGCGTGAACACTGAAGCTTTCTTT. Translated: CATLLGGGVNTEAFF.

The chain joins TRBV29-1 to TRBJ2-3; TRBD2 matches 7 bases. The CDR3 loop spans 12 amino acids. V shed 6 bases and J 2 bases; nucleotides not matched to a gene: 2. Germline values: CDR1 SQVTM, CDR2 ANQGSEA. The CDR3 DNA is TGCAGCGTCCTAGCGGACACAGATACGCAGTATTTT. It codes for CSVLADTDTQYF.

This clone was detected only a few times. The V and J genes are TRBV18 and TRBJ1-5, with D possibly matching TRBD1 (5 bases). V lost 1 base, J lost 5 bases, and 9 bases lay in between. Germline CDR1 KGHSH, CDR2 LQKENI. The CDR3 consists of 14 residues. The CDR3 DNA reads as TGTGCCAGCTCACCACAAGACAGTTATCAGCCCCAGCATTTT. Its translation is CASSPQDSYQPQHF. Full variable domain (remainder filled in from reference TRBV18 and TRBJ1-5): NAGVMQNPRHLVRRRGQEARLRCSPMKGHSHVYWYRQLPEEGLKFMVYLQKENIIDESGMPKERFSAEFPKEGPSILRIQQVVRGDSAAYFCASSPQDSYQPQHFGDGTRLSIL.

The V call is TRBV25-1, the J call TRBJ2-1; D call uncertain. The length of the CDR3 is 13 residues. V lost 4 bases to trimming and J lost 10 bases, with 14 bases between them. The V gene's germline CDR1 is MGHDK and CDR2 SYGVNS. CDR3 sequence (DNA): TGTGCCAGCAGTGTCCAGGTCTCTGGGGAGCAGTTCTTC. Translating it yields CASSVQVSGEQFF.

This clone occurred once. The chain is built from TRBV9 and TRBJ2-1; TRBD2 aligns across 11 bases. Germline V CDR1 and CDR2: SGDLS, YYNGEE. The CDR3 spans 17 residues. V shed 1 base, J shed 5 bases, and the junction held 8 bases outside the gene matches. The CDR3 DNA reads as TGTGCCAGCAGCGTATTTTCTAGCGGGGGGCTGGACAATGAGCAGTTCTTC. This translates into CASSVFSSGGLDNEQFF. Full variable domain (outside the CDR3, taken from reference TRBV9 and TRBJ2-1): DSGVTQTPKHLITATGQRVTLRCSPRSGDLSVYWYQQSLDQGLQFLIQYYNGEERAKGNILERFSAQQFPDLHSELNLSSLELGDSALYFCASSVFSSGGLDNEQFFGPGTRLTVL.

The chain's CDR3 is CASSQVSGKKYNEQFF. The CDR3 DNA sequence: TGCGCCAGCAGCCAGGTTAGCGGGAAGAAGTACAATGAGCAGTTCTTC. The genes are TRBV4-1 and TRBJ2-1; 8 bases fit TRBD2. CDR1 and CDR2 from the germline V gene are MGHRA and YSYEKL. The CDR3 consists of 16 residues. Trimming cost V 3 bases and J 4 bases; bases outside gene matches: 8.

V gene TRBV29-1 combines with J gene TRBJ2-5; D is ambiguous. Trimming left V 5 bases short and J 4 bases short, with 8 bases between. This CDR3 spans 11 amino acids. Per germline, CDR1 SQVTM and CDR2 ANQGSEA. CDR3 DNA: TGCAGCGTTTCCCCCCGAGAGACCCAGTACTTC. Its translation: CSVSPRETQYF.

The chain links TRBV30 to TRBJ1-2, with D perhaps matching TRBD1 (6 bases). This CDR3 region has 13 residues. Germline V gives CDR1 GTSNPN, CDR2 SVGIG (reference sequence). Trimming left V 4 bases short and J 4 bases short, with 13 bases between. CDR3 in DNA: TGTGCCTGGACCCCGGGACACCTCTATGGCTACACCTTC. Residues: CAWTPGHLYGYTF.

The rearrangement links TRBV28 to TRBJ2-1, with 12 bases that match TRBD2. V lost 8 bases, J lost 4 bases, and 6 bases stayed unmatched. The germline CDR1 and CDR2 sequences are MDHEN and SYDVKM. The CDR3 extends over 15 amino acids. In nucleotides, the CDR3 is TGTGCCAGCCGGACTAGCGGGGAAAATTACAATGAGCAGTTCTTC. Amino acid sequence: CASRTSGENYNEQFF.

The chain employs TRBV6-6 and TRBJ1-1, with D perhaps matching TRBD1 (5 bases). From germline, CDR1 is MNHNY and CDR2 SVGAGI (reference sequence). The CDR3 runs 15 residues. Trimming cost V 4 bases and J 3 bases, with 15 bases left between them. The CDR3 bases are TGTGCCAGCAGTTTGGGGGACGGTTGGGACACTGAAGCTTTCTTT. Its protein is CASSLGDGWDTEAFF.

The chain recombines TRBV7-2 with TRBJ1-1; D might be TRBD1 (5 bases). Between the trimmed V and J ends, which lost 5 bases and 4 bases, there was a span of 17 bases. The CDR3 loop spans 15 amino acids. Looked up from germline, CDR1 is SGHTA and CDR2 is FQGNSA. CDR3 sequence (DNA): TGTGCCAGCAGCGCAACGGGACCCAGGGTCACTGAAGCTTTCTTT. It specifies CASSATGPRVTEAFF.

The chain employs TRBV7-8 and TRBJ1-3, with 7 bases aligning to TRBD1. Looked up from germline, CDR1 is SGHVS and CDR2 is FQNEAQ. After removal of 1 base from V and 2 bases from J, the junction contained 2 bases not matched to a gene. There are 15 residues in the CDR3. CDR3 DNA: TGTGCCAGCAGCTTAGTTACAGGGGCTGGAAACACCATATATTTT. Its translation: CASSLVTGAGNTIYF. The entire variable domain, with the rest obtained from reference TRBV7-8 and TRBJ1-3, is as follows: GAGVSQSPRYKVAKRGQDVALRCDPISGHVSLFWYQQALGQGPEFLTYFQNEAQLDKSGLPSDRFFAERPEGSVSTLKIQRTQQEDSAVYLCASSLVTGAGNTIYFGEGSWLTVV.

The chain carries TRBV19 and TRBJ1-6; D not certain. The CDR3 is made up of 13 amino acids. The V end was cut by 7 bases, the J end by 7 bases, with 11 bases between. Germline CDR1 and CDR2: LNHDA and SQIVND (reference sequence). In nucleotides, the CDR3 is TGTGCCAGTAAAAACGACCCCAATTCACCCCTCCACTTT. It specifies CASKNDPNSPLHF.

The V call is TRBV19, the J call TRBJ2-3; TRBD1 matches at 7 bases. This CDR3 contains 13 residues. The V and J ends lost 5 bases and 6 bases, in that order; junction bases with no gene match: 5. CDR1 and CDR2 (germline): LNHDA, SQIVND (reference sequence). The CDR3 coding sequence is TGTGCCAGTAGTGCCCAGGACAGGGATACGCAGTATTTT. Its translation is CASSAQDRDTQYF.